The 28 T cell receptor beta chains below all came from one sample that was sequenced in a study of T cell repertoires in cytomegalovirus infection. TCRdb reprocessed the reads with MiXCR, giving one entry per CDR3 protein. The table records hundreds of thousands of distinct CDR3 sequences, about a third of them present only once. The specimen sequenced was PBMCs. The receptor source for this set is a human donor in good health (CMV status not recorded). Some clones in this sample may be carry-over from other donors' samples.

The rearrangement joins TRBV7-3 to TRBJ2-1; possibly TRBD1 for D (6 bases). V lost 4 bases to trimming and J lost 12 bases, with 25 bases between them. This CDR3 contains 16 residues. CDR1 is SGHTA and CDR2 is FQGTGA in the germline V gene. The CDR3 sequence is CASSSLNGPGANLQFF. The CDR3 DNA follows: TGTGCCAGCAGCTCCCTCAATGGGCCAGGGGCTAACCTGCAGTTCTTC.

The V and J genes are TRBV5-1 and TRBJ1-1; D is ambiguous. Germline-derived CDR1 and CDR2 are SGHRS and YFSETQ. Trimming pared 1 base from V and 3 bases from J, leaving 10 bases between. There are 14 residues in the CDR3. The CDR3: CASSLIRRDTEAFF. Here the CDR3 DNA reads TGCGCCAGCAGCTTGATCCGGAGGGACACTGAAGCTTTCTTT.

This clonotype was seen a handful of times. The chain is built from TRBV11-2 and TRBJ2-7; no definite D call. V shed 4 bases and J shed 9 bases, with 13 bases lying between them. Looked up from germline, CDR1 is SGHAT and CDR2 is FQNNGV. The CDR3 has 12 residues. CDR3 coding DNA: TGTGCCAGCAGCTCGTGGGGTGCCTCGCAGTACTTC. Protein sequence: CASSSWGASQYF.

The chain is built from TRBV27 and TRBJ1-1; no clear D. Germline-derived CDR1 and CDR2 are MNHEY and SMNVEV (reference sequence). Trimming left V 3 bases short and J 1 base short, with 9 bases between. This CDR3 has 14 residues. The CDR3 region is CASSFRQQNTEAFF. Written as DNA, the CDR3 is TGTGCCAGCAGTTTCCGTCAGCAGAACACTGAAGCTTTCTTT.

This chain connects TRBV5-1 to TRBJ1-4; the D gene is possibly TRBD1 (6 bases). The CDR3 contains 14 residues. Between the trimmed V and J ends, which lost 7 bases and 5 bases, there was a span of 15 bases. Germline loops: CDR1 SGHRS, CDR2 YFSETQ. CDR3 DNA: TGCGCCAGCGCGGGGTCAGGGGTCAATGAAAAACTGTTTTTT. This gives the protein CASAGSGVNEKLFF.

This clonotype was found a few times. V is TRBV4-2 and J is TRBJ2-7; D is possibly TRBD2 (5 bases). V dropped 0 bases and J dropped 2 bases, with 17 bases sitting between them. The CDR3 is made up of 17 amino acids. Germline loops: CDR1 LGHNA, CDR2 YNFKEQ. The CDR3 is CASSQDHNRFGTYEQYF. In nucleotides, the CDR3 is TGTGCCAGCAGCCAAGACCACAATAGATTCGGGACCTACGAGCAGTACTTC.

This clonotype was found a few times. The V gene is TRBV12-3 or TRBV12-4, the J gene TRBJ1-1; 8 nucleotides align to TRBD1. CDR3 length: 16 amino acids. Trimming removed 6 bases from V and 4 bases from J; junction bases left unmatched: 13. The CDR3 DNA reads TGTGCCAGCAGCGACCATGGACAGGGCCCTTCCACTGAAGCTTTCTTT. The encoded protein is CASSDHGQGPSTEAFF.

This clonotype has only one observation. Germline is not matched at one junction end, which may reflect a read error. Here the CDR3 reads CASRPFASYGSTF. The CDR3 DNA reads as TGTGCCAGCAGACCCTTCGCAAGCTATGGCTCCACCTTC. V usage is TRBV14 and J usage is TRBJ1-2; D gene unclear. Germline V gene sequence: CDR1 SGHDN, CDR2 FVKESK. The CDR3 loop spans 13 amino acids.

This clonotype was observed many times. This chain links TRBV12-3 or TRBV12-4 with TRBJ2-7; the D is unclear. The CDR3 length is 14 residues. V gave up 2 bases and J gave up 2 bases, with 10 bases separating them. The CDR3 nucleotides are TGTGCCAGCAGTTTATATGGAGAAGCCTACGAGCAGTACTTC. Its translation: CASSLYGEAYEQYF.

This clonotype was found once. The V and J genes are TRBV15 and TRBJ1-4; D is undetermined. The CDR3 is 17 residues long. V lost 2 bases, J lost 6 bases, and 19 bases lay in between. The germline V gene encodes CDR1 LNHNV and CDR2 YYDKDF (reference sequence). CDR3 in DNA: TGTGCCACCAGCAGACCCGGCGGCAGGTCCTTATATGAAAAACTGTTTTTT. It is translated as CATSRPGGRSLYEKLFF.

There are a few counts of this clonotype. The J gene is TRBJ2-7, the V gene TRBV7-2; 10 bases line up with TRBD2. Germline assignment: CDR1 SGHTA and CDR2 FQGNSA. Trimming at V came to 2 bases and at J to 5 bases, leaving 6 bases not matched to a gene. The CDR3 contains 15 residues. The CDR3 reads CASSLLPGTSDEQYF. CDR3 coding DNA: TGTGCCAGCAGCTTACTTCCCGGGACTAGCGACGAGCAGTACTTC.

This chain links TRBV15 with TRBJ1-4, with 8 bases matching TRBD1. V trimming: 5 bases; J trimming: 5 bases; junction bases outside the gene matches: 7. Germline V gives CDR1 LNHNV, CDR2 YYDKDF (reference sequence). The CDR3 sequence is 15 residues long. CDR3 sequence reads: CATSSSTGANEKLFF. The CDR3 DNA sequence: TGTGCCACCAGCTCCTCGACAGGGGCAAATGAAAAACTGTTTTTT.

The chain combines TRBV7-9 with TRBJ1-1, with D tentatively TRBD1 (5 bases). V lost 1 base and J 7 bases, leaving 13 bases between the germline ends. This CDR3 comprises 14 residues. Germline CDR1 and CDR2: SEHNR and FQNEAQ (reference sequence). CDR3: CASSLVGAGGEAFF. The CDR3 nucleotides read TGTGCCAGCAGCTTAGTTGGGGCGGGGGGTGAAGCTTTCTTT.

The chain joins TRBV28 to TRBJ2-4; D tentatively reads TRBD1 or TRBD2 (6 bases each). This CDR3 is built from 16 residues. CDR1 is MDHEN and CDR2 is SYDVKM in the germline V gene. Trimming took 2 bases from V and 1 from J, leaving 12 bases between them. CDR3 bases: TGTGCCAGCAGTTTAAAGGGGGGTCTTGCCAAAAACATTCAGTACTTC. Amino acid sequence: CASSLKGGLAKNIQYF. The full variable domain, rest sourced from reference TRBV28 and TRBJ2-4, is DVKVTQSSRYLVKRTGEKVFLECVQDMDHENMFWYRQDPGLGLRLIYFSYDVKMKEKGDIPEGYSVSREKKERFSLILESASTNQTSMYLCASSLKGGLAKNIQYFGAGTRLSVL.

This clonotype was recorded at least ten times. This chain connects TRBV7-9 to TRBJ2-1; 10 nucleotides align to TRBD2. J gave up 3 bases and V 2 bases, and 4 bases lay outside the gene matches. Per germline, CDR1 SEHNR and CDR2 FQNEAQ (reference sequence). The length of the CDR3 is 16 residues. The CDR3 nucleotides are TGTGCCAGCAGCTTATCGGAGCGGGGGGGCTACAATGAGCAGTTCTTC. As protein: CASSLSERGGYNEQFF.

To note about this clonotype: With a much larger clone just one base away, this may be a read error. The conserved final phenylalanine or tryptophan is absent from the CDR3, which likely points to a read error. The V and J genes are TRBV7-6 and TRBJ2-7, with TRBD1 as a possible D gene (7 bases). CDR1 and CDR2 from the germline V gene are SGHVS and FNYEAQ. Trimming removed 1 base at V and 6 bases at J, with 13 bases between. The CDR3 contains 14 residues. CDR3 sequence (DNA): TGTGCCAGCAGCTTAGTGAGACAGGGAGGCGAGCAGTACTTA. This translates into CASSLVRQGGEQYL.

This clonotype turned up a few times. The genes are TRBV12-3 or TRBV12-4 and TRBJ1-5; 7 bases map to TRBD1. V dropped 5 bases and J dropped 7; count of bases not matched to a gene: 8. The CDR3 is 14 residues long. Written as DNA, the CDR3 is TGTGCCAGCAGTGCTTCGACAGGGTTGCAGCCCCAGCATTTT. It translates to CASSASTGLQPQHF.

This chain joins TRBV4-1 and TRBJ1-3; TRBD1 matches 7 bases. CDR3 length equals 15 residues. J was trimmed by 1 base and V by 4 bases; bases with no gene match: 4. The germline CDR1 and CDR2 sequences are MGHRA and YSYEKL. CDR3 nucleotides: TGCGCCAGCAGCCTCCAGGACAGGTCTGGAAACACCATATATTTT. The encoded protein is CASSLQDRSGNTIYF.

The J gene is TRBJ2-6, the V gene TRBV12-3 or TRBV12-4; weak D call: TRBD1 (6 bases). The CDR3 contains 15 residues. V lost 7 bases, J lost 0 bases, and 10 bases lay in between. DNA for the CDR3: TGTGCCAGCACCCAACAGGGCTCTGGGGCCAACGTCCTGACTTTC. Its protein is CASTQQGSGANVLTF.

The chain is built from TRBV27 and TRBJ2-1, with 8 nucleotides matching TRBD1. The J segment lost 7 bases and the V segment lost 4 bases, leaving 9 bases of the junction unmatched. The CDR3 contains 15 residues. Germline loops: CDR1 MNHEY, CDR2 SMNVEV (reference sequence). This CDR3 reads CASSSGGRGLNEQFF. The DNA of the CDR3 is TGTGCCAGCAGTTCTGGGGGCAGGGGGCTTAATGAGCAGTTCTTC.

The chain joins TRBV10-3 to TRBJ2-5, with D hard to call. Trimming stripped 6 bases from V and 5 bases from J, with 22 bases between. The CDR3 totals 16 residues. Germline V gene lookup returns CDR1 ENHRY and CDR2 SYGVKD. Here the CDR3 DNA reads TGTGCCATCAGGCCGTCTCGGAGTGGTGGTTCGGAGACCCAGTACTTC. It codes for CAIRPSRSGGSETQYF.

The chain links TRBV20-1 to TRBJ1-6; D gene ambiguous. This CDR3 spans 12 amino acids. V lost 3 bases and J 12 bases, leaving 12 bases between the germline ends. Germline V gene sequence: CDR1 DFQATT, CDR2 SNEGSKA (reference sequence). The chain's CDR3 is CSASDSSGPLHF. CDR3 sequence (DNA): TGCAGTGCTAGCGATAGTAGTGGACCCCTCCACTTT.

This clonotype was detected only a few times. This chain links TRBV4-1 with TRBJ1-2, with D hard to call. Deletions cut 1 base from V and 6 bases from J, with 15 bases between. The CDR3 runs to 15 residues. CDR1 is MGHRA, CDR2 YSYEKL, per germline. In nucleotides, the CDR3 is TGCGCCAGCAGCCAAGCCGGAGACCTAGTCAATGGCTACACCTTC. It encodes CASSQAGDLVNGYTF.

This clonotype was picked up a small number of times. The chain joins TRBV27 to TRBJ1-2; a weak D match, TRBD1 (6 bases). CDR3 size: 16 residues. Per the germline V gene, CDR1 is MNHEY and CDR2 is SMNVEV (reference sequence). The V gene lost 1 base and the J gene lost 4 bases, with 16 bases spanning the gap. CDR3 residues: CASSLFSQGRGYGYTF. In DNA, the CDR3 is TGTGCCAGCAGTTTATTTTCCCAGGGGAGAGGCTATGGCTACACCTTC.

This clonotype was detected a few times. V is TRBV27 and J is TRBJ1-5, with D perhaps matching TRBD1 (5 bases). V dropped 6 bases and J dropped 2 bases, with 11 bases sitting between them. CDR1 and CDR2 (germline): MNHEY, SMNVEV (reference sequence). This CDR3 is 14 amino acids long. For the CDR3, the DNA is TGTGCCAGCAGAAAGGTAGGGGGCAATCAGCCCCAGCATTTT. Residues: CASRKVGGNQPQHF.

This sequence joins TRBV30 and TRBJ2-1; 8 positions agree with TRBD2. Germline V gives CDR1 GTSNPN, CDR2 SVGIG (reference sequence). The ends lost 1 base at V and 8 bases at J; junction bases unmatched: 10. CDR3 length equals 15 residues. DNA of the CDR3: TGTGCCTGGAGTGCCAAGGTACTAGCGGTCCATGAGCAGTTCTTC. Translated: CAWSAKVLAVHEQFF.

A few counts support this clonotype. The chain is built from TRBV18 and TRBJ1-1; D remains ambiguous. Germline V gene sequence: CDR1 KGHSH, CDR2 LQKENI. The CDR3 totals 13 residues. Between the trimmed V and J ends, which lost 2 bases and 1 base, there was a span of 5 bases. The CDR3 DNA reads TGTGCCAGCTCACCATCGACGAACACTGAAGCTTTCTTT. Translated, it gives CASSPSTNTEAFF. Full variable domain (outside the CDR3, taken from reference TRBV18 and TRBJ1-1): NAGVMQNPRHLVRRRGQEARLRCSPMKGHSHVYWYRQLPEEGLKFMVYLQKENIIDESGMPKERFSAEFPKEGPSILRIQQVVRGDSAAYFCASSPSTNTEAFFGQGTRLTVV.

The chain is built from TRBV6-5 and TRBJ2-1, with 11 bases fitting TRBD2. This CDR3 region has 16 residues. Germline V gene lookup returns CDR1 MNHEY and CDR2 SVGAGI. Unmatched junction bases numbered 8, after V lost 2 bases and J lost 8 bases. Here the CDR3 DNA reads TGTGCCAGCAGTTACAGGGTAGCGGGGGGGCTAGATGAGCAGTTCTTC. It specifies CASSYRVAGGLDEQFF.